This T cell receptor beta chain was found in a study of blood T cells in healthy people across ages. PCR was performed a second time for about 7 to 11 cycles using a sample-barcoded 5' primer and a J-beta primer mix. One entry per CDR3 protein, called by TCRdb with MiXCR from the 5' RACE reads. Among approximately 810,000 distinct CDR3 sequences listed, 25% to 30% were seen once. Whole-study findings and limits: Roughly linear declines in TCR beta diversity per million T cells occurred with age.

To note about this clonotype: The antigen remains unidentified. This clone may be a read error of a much larger clone one base away.

V lost 5 bases, J lost 7 bases, and 11 bases stayed unmatched. The germline gives CDR1 SGHDT, CDR2 YYEEEE. CDR3 length equals 14 residues. The chain couples TRBV5-6 to TRBJ2-7; TRBD1 matches at 8 bases. The source is a woman older than 75 in good health. The sequenced sample was blood. CDR3 sequence: CASRGQEAYNEQYF. The CDR3 region has the DNA TGTGCCAGCAGGGGACAGGAGGCCTACAATGAGCAGTACTTC.